The clone carrying this TCR beta chain was detected a few times. What it recognizes is unknown. The sample is drawn from a study of T-cell memory formation after mild COVID-19. Overall study: TCR clusters showed largely donor specificity.

Via MiXCR, TCRdb re-called the 5' RACE reads, giving one row per CDR3 protein. This sample has roughly 250,000 distinct CDR3 sequences; about a sixth occur once, and the top ten carry about 4%. Study-wide results and limits: The CD4+ clones that contracted clustered mainly within CM and EM, and the CD8+ clones concentrated in EMRA. For second-wave clones that peaked at day 37, SARS-CoV-2 specificity went unverified.

Trimming took 3 bases from V and 9 from J, leaving 13 bases between them. This CDR3 is built from 13 residues. Per germline, CDR1 SEHNR and CDR2 FQNEAQ (reference sequence). The clonotype was recovered from a man younger than 35 who had mild COVID-19 (a few samples of this study predate the infection). Cell type and time point are not known. Material for sequencing was PBMCs or a T cell subset sorted from them (not recorded which). The rearrangement uses TRBV7-9 and TRBJ2-3; D tentatively fits TRBD1 or TRBD2 (5 bases each). CDR3 sequence reads: CASSFRESGTQYF. CDR3 sequence (DNA): TGTGCCAGCAGCTTCAGGGAGTCGGGGACGCAGTATTTT.